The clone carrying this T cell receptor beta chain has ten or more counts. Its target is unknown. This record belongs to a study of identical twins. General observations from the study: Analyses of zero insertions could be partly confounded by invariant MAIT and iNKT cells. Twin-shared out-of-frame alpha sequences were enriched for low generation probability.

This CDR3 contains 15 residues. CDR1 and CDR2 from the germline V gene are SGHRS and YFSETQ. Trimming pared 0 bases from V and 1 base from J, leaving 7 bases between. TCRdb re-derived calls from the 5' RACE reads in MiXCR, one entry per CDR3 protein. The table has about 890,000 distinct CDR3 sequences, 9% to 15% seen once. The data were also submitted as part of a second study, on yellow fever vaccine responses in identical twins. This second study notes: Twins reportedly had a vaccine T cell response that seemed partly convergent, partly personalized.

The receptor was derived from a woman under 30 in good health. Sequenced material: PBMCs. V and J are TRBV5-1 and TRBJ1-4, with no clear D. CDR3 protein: CASSLVTGTNEKLFF. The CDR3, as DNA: TGCGCCAGCAGCTTGGTGACCGGAACTAATGAAAAACTGTTTTTT. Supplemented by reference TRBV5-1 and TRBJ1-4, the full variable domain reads KAGVTQTPRYLIKTRGQQVTLSCSPISGHRSVSWYQQTPGQGLQFLFEYFSETQRNKGNFPGRFSGRQFSNSRSEMNVSTLELGDSALYLCASSLVTGTNEKLFFGSGTQLSVL.